The clone carrying this T cell receptor beta chain was picked up one time. This sample was taken from a study of blood T cell repertoires in COVID-19. Repertoires were generated with immunoSEQ multiplex PCR, while TCRdb's copy carries only in-frame clones and drops some. The profile shows about 330,000 clones, more than 75% of them singletons. The CDR3 spans 18 residues. The germline gives CDR1 SGHTS, CDR2 YDEGEE. The trim removed 4 bases at V and 7 bases at J, leaving 21 bases unmatched. V usage is TRBV5-8 and J usage is TRBJ2-7; the match to TRBD1 covers 9 bases. The sequencing input was peripheral blood. The source of this sequence is a woman in her forties or fifties with acute or convalescent COVID-19. The CDR3 sequence is CASSLLRDRAVPGWEQYF. CDR3 nucleotides: TGTGCCAGCAGCCTCTTACGGGACAGGGCCGTGCCAGGGTGGGAGCAGTACTTC.